The 23 T cell receptor beta chains below come from one sample, sequenced in a study of cytomegalovirus exposure and HLA in healthy donors. The PCR used 60 Vbeta and 13 Jbeta primers. The protocol was immunoSEQ multiplex PCR, while the TCRdb copy is restricted to in-frame clones and leaves out a portion. The sample shows under 150,000 clones, approximately 68% of them seen only once. The source material was PBMCs. The receptors originated from a man in his sixties in good health and CMV-seronegative.

V gene TRBV18 combines with J gene TRBJ2-7; TRBD2 is a possible D gene (7 bases). Per germline, CDR1 KGHSH and CDR2 LQKENI. There are 13 residues in the CDR3. The V and J ends lost 3 bases and 6 bases respectively, with 12 bases between them. The DNA for the CDR3 is TGTGCCAGCTCACCTGAAGGGGGGGGCGAGCAGTACTTC. Residues: CASSPEGGGEQYF.

This clone has more than one count but fewer than ten. The J gene is TRBJ2-7, the V gene TRBV7-9, with TRBD2 matching 10 bases. With 4 bases clipped from V and 2 bases from J, the junction kept 5 bases outside the gene matches. Germline V CDR1 and CDR2: SEHNR, FQNEAQ (reference sequence). The CDR3 spans 15 residues. The CDR3 nucleotides are TGTGCCAGCAGCTCCGGACTAGCGGTTCCCTACGAGCAGTACTTC. It codes for CASSSGLAVPYEQYF. Full variable domain (outside the CDR3, taken from reference TRBV7-9 and TRBJ2-7): DTGVSQNPRHKITKRGQNVTFRCDPISEHNRLYWYRQTLGQGPEFLTYFQNEAQLEKSRLLSDRFSAERPKGSFSTLEIQRTEQGDSAMYLCASSSGLAVPYEQYFGPGTRLTVT.

This rearrangement joins TRBV30 to TRBJ2-2; weak D call: TRBD2 (6 bases). Trimming left V 5 bases short and J 4 bases short, with 14 bases between. Germline values: CDR1 GTSNPN, CDR2 SVGIG (reference sequence). The CDR3 contains 14 residues. CDR3: CAWGRTSGTGELFF. In DNA, the CDR3 is TGTGCCTGGGGGAGGACTTCGGGCACCGGGGAGCTGTTTTTT.

A few counts support this clone. CDR3 sequence reads: CAYSSLAGGRAYEQYF. As DNA, the CDR3 is TGTGCCTATTCGTCCCTAGCGGGAGGAAGAGCCTACGAGCAGTACTTC. V gene TRBV30 combines with J gene TRBJ2-7; TRBD2 matches 11 bases. The germline gives CDR1 GTSNPN, CDR2 SVGIG (reference sequence). Trimming cost V 7 bases and J 2 bases; bases outside gene matches: 13. The CDR3 length is 16 residues.

The V gene is TRBV11-2, the J gene TRBJ2-7; D is unclear. The germline gives CDR1 SGHAT, CDR2 FQNNGV. CDR3 size: 12 residues. Trimming stripped 4 bases from V and 7 bases from J, with 11 bases between. CDR3 residues: CASSSVLREQYF. CDR3 sequence (DNA): TGTGCCAGCAGCTCGGTCCTTCGGGAGCAGTACTTC. Full variable domain (outside the CDR3, taken from reference TRBV11-2 and TRBJ2-7): EAGVAQSPRYKIIEKRQSVAFWCNPISGHATLYWYQQILGQGPKLLIQFQNNGVVDDSQLPKDRFSAERLKGVDSTLKIQPAKLEDSAVYLCASSSVLREQYFGPGTRLTVT.

A few counts support this clone. V and J are TRBV10-3 and TRBJ2-7, with 7 bases identical to TRBD1. The germline V gene has CDR1 ENHRY and CDR2 SYGVKD. The CDR3 runs 14 residues. With V trimmed by 5 bases and J by 5 bases, 9 bases remained unmatched. CDR3 nucleotide sequence: TGTGCCATCAGTCCTCCACAGGGGTTCGACGAGCAGTACTTC. It codes for CAISPPQGFDEQYF.

This chain connects TRBV5-4 to TRBJ2-5; 7 nucleotides line up with TRBD2. The J call may be wrong; the DNA end is better matched by TRBJ2-7. This CDR3 has 13 amino acids. CDR1 and CDR2 from the germline V gene are SGHNT and YYREEE (reference sequence). The DNA for the CDR3 is TGTGCCAGCAGCTTGGAGCGGGGCTACGAGCAGTACTTC. It is translated as CASSLERGYEQYF.

The J gene is TRBJ2-2, the V gene TRBV18, with D tentatively TRBD1 (6 bases). There are 18 residues in the CDR3. V was pared by 3 bases and J by 3 bases, with 20 bases between. Per the germline V gene, CDR1 is KGHSH and CDR2 is LQKENI. CDR3 sequence: CASSPLLRQARHTGELFF. In nucleotides, the CDR3 is TGTGCCAGCTCACCCCTTTTACGACAGGCTAGGCACACCGGGGAGCTGTTTTTT.

The genes are TRBV2 and TRBJ1-6; 9 bases match TRBD1. With 8 bases clipped from V and 7 bases from J, the junction kept 3 bases outside the gene matches. The CDR3 totals 13 residues. Germline V gene sequence: CDR1 SNHLY, CDR2 FYNNEI. CDR3: CASGQGRNSPLHF. The CDR3 coding sequence is TGTGCCAGCGGACAGGGGAGAAATTCACCCCTCCACTTT.

The chain recombines TRBV4-1 with TRBJ2-1, with TRBD1 matching 7 bases. Trimming removed 3 bases from V and 6 bases from J; junction bases left unmatched: 5. CDR1 MGHRA and CDR2 YSYEKL come from the germline V gene. The CDR3 totals 14 residues. The CDR3 nucleotides are TGCGCCAGCAGCCAGACAGGGAAATTCAATGAGCAGTTCTTC. Amino acids: CASSQTGKFNEQFF.

This sequence joins TRBV5-4 and TRBJ2-2, with 10 bases identical to TRBD2. V gave up 4 bases and J gave up 2 bases; unmatched junction bases: 5. The V gene's germline CDR1 is SGHNT and CDR2 YYREEE (reference sequence). The CDR3 consists of 16 residues. CDR3 protein: CASSPGLAENTGELFF. The DNA of the CDR3 is TGTGCCAGCAGCCCTGGACTAGCGGAAAACACCGGGGAGCTGTTTTTT.

The rearrangement joins TRBV2 to TRBJ2-2, with TRBD2 identical over 7 bases. CDR1 is SNHLY, CDR2 FYNNEI, per germline. The CDR3 has 15 amino acids. After removal of 7 bases from V and 6 bases from J, the junction contained 11 bases not matched to a gene. The chain's CDR3 is CASNGLRGDSGELFF. CDR3 DNA sequence: TGTGCCAGCAACGGACTCCGGGGGGATTCCGGGGAGCTGTTTTTT.

A few counts support this clone. Here the CDR3 reads CASAQGGDTEAFF. Here the CDR3 DNA reads TGTGCCAGCGCCCAAGGGGGAGACACTGAAGCTTTCTTT. This chain links TRBV25-1 with TRBJ1-1, with D possibly TRBD1 on 6 matching bases. Trimming took off 8 bases at V and 3 bases at J, with 13 bases between the two ends. This CDR3 contains 13 residues. Looked up from germline, CDR1 is MGHDK and CDR2 is SYGVNS.

This clone was counted only a few times. This chain links TRBV19 with TRBJ1-1; 8 bases agree with TRBD1. V dropped 3 bases and J dropped 0; count of bases not matched to a gene: 3. Germline-derived CDR1 and CDR2 are LNHDA and SQIVND (reference sequence). The CDR3 has 15 amino acids. CDR3 sequence reads: CASSIRGPVNTEAFF. Written as DNA, the CDR3 is TGTGCCAGTAGTATCAGGGGGCCGGTGAACACTGAAGCTTTCTTT.

The V and J genes are TRBV11-3 and TRBJ2-7; 10 nucleotides match TRBD1. The CDR3 runs to 14 residues. The ends lost 4 bases at V and 5 bases at J; junction bases unmatched: 5. Per germline, CDR1 SGHNT and CDR2 YENEEA. In DNA, the CDR3 is TGTGCCAGCAGCTCCGCGACAGGGGGCCACGAGCAGTACTTC. This sequence encodes CASSSATGGHEQYF.

The chain is built from TRBV5-1 and TRBJ1-5; TRBD1 aligns across 12 bases. The CDR3 has 16 amino acids. Germline V CDR1 and CDR2: SGHRS, YFSETQ. The V and J ends lost 0 bases and 7 bases, in that order; junction bases with no gene match: 5. CDR3 bases: TGCGCCAGCAGCTTGGATGGGACAGGGGGCCAGCAGCCCCAGCATTTT. This translates into CASSLDGTGGQQPQHF.

J is TRBJ2-2 and V is TRBV2, with D possibly TRBD2 on 6 matching bases. This CDR3 is built from 15 residues. In germline, CDR1 is SNHLY, CDR2 FYNNEI. V shed 5 bases and J shed 5 bases, with 15 bases lying between them. The CDR3 reads CASSPDSGGTGELFF. In nucleotides, the CDR3 is TGTGCCAGCAGTCCAGACAGTGGGGGGACCGGGGAGCTGTTTTTT.

This clone has only a few counts. CDR3 in amino acids: CASSFSGTYNEQFF. In DNA form, the CDR3 reads TGTGCCAGCAGTTTCTCCGGGACCTACAATGAGCAGTTCTTC. The rearrangement links TRBV27 to TRBJ2-1; D may be TRBD2 (5 bases). The V gene's germline CDR1 is MNHEY and CDR2 SMNVEV (reference sequence). V shed 3 bases and J shed 2 bases, with 8 bases lying between them. This CDR3 comprises 14 residues.

The V call is TRBV27, the J call TRBJ2-7; 13 positions agree with TRBD2. Germline V gives CDR1 MNHEY, CDR2 SMNVEV (reference sequence). The CDR3 has 15 amino acids. V was pared by 3 bases and J by 2 bases, with 1 base of the junction left unmatched. CDR3 bases: TGTGCCAGCAGTTTTGGACTAGCGGGAGCCTACGAGCAGTACTTC. This translates into CASSFGLAGAYEQYF.

This sequence joins TRBV28 and TRBJ1-5; D is unresolved. Germline values: CDR1 MDHEN, CDR2 SYDVKM. V shed 7 bases and J shed 5 bases, with 9 bases lying between them. The CDR3 loop spans 12 amino acids. The CDR3 DNA is TGTGCCAGCACGCTAGCCGATCAGCCCCAGCATTTT. Its translation is CASTLADQPQHF.

The rearrangement uses TRBV4-2 and TRBJ2-7; no clear D gene. CDR1 LGHNA and CDR2 YNFKEQ come from the germline V gene. The CDR3 contains 14 residues. V was trimmed by 1 base and J by 5 bases, leaving 12 bases between them. CDR3 region: CASSQGVLTDEQYF. DNA for the CDR3: TGTGCCAGCAGCCAAGGGGTCCTAACAGACGAGCAGTACTTC.

The chain has TRBV28 and TRBJ2-7, with 9 bases that match TRBD2. The germline V gene encodes CDR1 MDHEN and CDR2 SYDVKM. The CDR3 runs to 15 residues. The V gene end was trimmed by 2 bases and the J gene end by 2 bases; junction bases not matched to a gene: 4. The CDR3 reads CASSLTLAGTYEQYF. The CDR3, as DNA: TGTGCCAGCAGTTTAACCCTAGCGGGGACCTACGAGCAGTACTTC.

This clone was seen a handful of times. The chain joins TRBV6-1 to TRBJ1-5; 7 positions match TRBD1. Germline CDR1 reads MNHNS; CDR2 reads SASEGT. V was pared by 9 bases and J by 3 bases, with 5 bases of the junction left unmatched. The CDR3 is 13 residues long. CDR3 loop: CASGQAINQPQHF. The DNA for the CDR3 is TGTGCCAGTGGACAGGCGATCAATCAGCCCCAGCATTTT.